The 4 T cell receptor beta chains presented below share a single source sample, sequenced in a study of blood T cell repertoires in COVID-19 (dated by TCRdb to about 2020). Library construction relied on the immunoSEQ multiplex PCR assay. The source is immuneACCESS, and TCRdb retained only in-frame sequences with V and J called. Part of the clones is not carried over; for the studies checked, unresolved V genes explain less than half of this, and the remainder is unexplained. The sample table contains a few hundred thousand clones; only one count was recorded for 90% of them. Of the sample, 0.6% falls within the top ten clones. Sample: PBMCs or T cells enriched from blood (not recorded which). These receptors were collected from a man aged 18 to 35 who had recovered from COVID-19.

The J gene is TRBJ2-1, the V gene TRBV14; TRBD1 matches at 7 bases. Germline CDR1 and CDR2: SGHDN and FVKESK. V was clipped by 4 bases and J by 9 bases; unmatched bases: 6. The CDR3 has 13 amino acids. The CDR3, as DNA: TGTGCCAGCAGCCTTCCGGGACAGAGTGAGCAGTTCTTC. It is translated as CASSLPGQSEQFF.

The chain uses TRBV7-3 and TRBJ2-3; TRBD2 aligns across 8 bases. Germline V gene sequence: CDR1 SGHTA, CDR2 FQGTGA. The V gene end was trimmed by 0 bases and the J gene end by 4 bases; junction bases not matched to a gene: 3. The CDR3 covers 15 residues. CDR3 sequence (DNA): TGTGCCAGCAGCTTAACTAGCGGGGTCTCAGATACGCAGTATTTT. Protein: CASSLTSGVSDTQYF.

A single count supports this clone. The chain joins TRBV9 to TRBJ2-2; TRBD1 is a possible D gene (5 bases). Germline V gives CDR1 SGDLS, CDR2 YYNGEE. V gave up 4 bases and J gave up 5 bases, with 12 bases separating them. The CDR3 has 14 residues. CDR3 in DNA: TGTGCCAGCAGCAATCAAGGGGCAACCGGGGAGCTGTTTTTT. It translates to CASSNQGATGELFF.

This chain uses TRBV5-4 with TRBJ1-3; TRBD1 aligns across 9 bases. This CDR3 region has 15 residues. The germline V gene encodes CDR1 SGHNT and CDR2 YYREEE (reference sequence). V was pared by 4 bases and J by 3 bases, with 5 bases of the junction left unmatched. The CDR3 sequence is CASSPGTGSGNTIYF. The DNA for the CDR3 is TGTGCCAGCAGCCCCGGGACAGGGAGTGGAAACACCATATATTTT.